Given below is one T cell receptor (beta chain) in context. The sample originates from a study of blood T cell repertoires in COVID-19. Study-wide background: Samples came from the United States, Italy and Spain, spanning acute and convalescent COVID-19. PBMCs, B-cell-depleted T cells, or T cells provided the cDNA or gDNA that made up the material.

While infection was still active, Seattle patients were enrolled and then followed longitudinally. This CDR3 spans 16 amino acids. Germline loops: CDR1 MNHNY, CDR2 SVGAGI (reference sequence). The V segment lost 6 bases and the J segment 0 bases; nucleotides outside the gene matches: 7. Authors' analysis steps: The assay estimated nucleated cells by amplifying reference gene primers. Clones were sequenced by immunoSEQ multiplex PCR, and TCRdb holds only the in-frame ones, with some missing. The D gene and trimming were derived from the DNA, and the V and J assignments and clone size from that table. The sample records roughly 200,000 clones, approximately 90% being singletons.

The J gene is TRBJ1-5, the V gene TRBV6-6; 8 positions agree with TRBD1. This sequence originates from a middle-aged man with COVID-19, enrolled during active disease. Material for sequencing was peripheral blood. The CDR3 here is CASSYPTGDSNQPQHF. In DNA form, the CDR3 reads TGTGCCAGCAGCTATCCGACAGGGGATAGCAATCAGCCCCAGCATTTT.